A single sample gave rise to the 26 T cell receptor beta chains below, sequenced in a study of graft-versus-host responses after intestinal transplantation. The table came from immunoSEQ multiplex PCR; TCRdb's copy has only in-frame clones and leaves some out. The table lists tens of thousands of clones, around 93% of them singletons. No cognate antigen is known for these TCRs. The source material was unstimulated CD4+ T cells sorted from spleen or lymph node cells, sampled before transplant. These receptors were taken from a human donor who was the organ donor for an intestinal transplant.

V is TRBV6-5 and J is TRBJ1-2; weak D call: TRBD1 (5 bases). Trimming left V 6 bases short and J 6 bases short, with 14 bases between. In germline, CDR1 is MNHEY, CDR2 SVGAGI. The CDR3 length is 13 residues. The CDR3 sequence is CASRKDSGHGYTF. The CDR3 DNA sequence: TGTGCCAGCAGAAAAGACAGTGGCCATGGCTACACCTTC.

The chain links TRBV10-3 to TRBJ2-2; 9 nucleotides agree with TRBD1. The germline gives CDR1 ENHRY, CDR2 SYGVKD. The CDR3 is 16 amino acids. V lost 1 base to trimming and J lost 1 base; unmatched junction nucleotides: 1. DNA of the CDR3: TGTGCCATCAGTGAGTACAGGGGGCTGAACACCGGGGAGCTGTTTTTT. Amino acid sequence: CAISEYRGLNTGELFF.

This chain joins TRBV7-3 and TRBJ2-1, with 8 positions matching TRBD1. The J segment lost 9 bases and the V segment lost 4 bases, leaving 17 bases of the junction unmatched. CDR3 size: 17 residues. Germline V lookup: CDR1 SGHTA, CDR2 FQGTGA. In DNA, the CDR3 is TGTGCCAGCAGCTCAACAAGGGACAGGACCTTAGGGGGTGAGCAGTTCTTC. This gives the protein CASSSTRDRTLGGEQFF.

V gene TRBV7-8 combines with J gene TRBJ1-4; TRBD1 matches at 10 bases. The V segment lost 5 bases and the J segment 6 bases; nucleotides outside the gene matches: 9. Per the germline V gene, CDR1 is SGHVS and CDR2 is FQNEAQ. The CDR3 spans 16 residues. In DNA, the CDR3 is TGTGCCAGCAGCACACGACAGGGGGCGGTATATGAAAAACTGTTTTTT. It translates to CASSTRQGAVYEKLFF.

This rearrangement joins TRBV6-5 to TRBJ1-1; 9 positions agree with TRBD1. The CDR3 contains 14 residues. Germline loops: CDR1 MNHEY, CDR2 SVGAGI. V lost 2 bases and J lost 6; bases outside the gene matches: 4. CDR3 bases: TGTGCCAGCAGTTACGACAGGGGGTACGCTGAAGCTTTCTTT. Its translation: CASSYDRGYAEAFF.

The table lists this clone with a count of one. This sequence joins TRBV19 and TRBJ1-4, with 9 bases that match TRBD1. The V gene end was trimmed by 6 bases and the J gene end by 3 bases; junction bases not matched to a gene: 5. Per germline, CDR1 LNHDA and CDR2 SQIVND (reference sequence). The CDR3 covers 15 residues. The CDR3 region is CASRSGDRANEKLFF. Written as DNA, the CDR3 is TGTGCCAGTAGAAGTGGGGACAGGGCTAATGAAAAACTGTTTTTT.

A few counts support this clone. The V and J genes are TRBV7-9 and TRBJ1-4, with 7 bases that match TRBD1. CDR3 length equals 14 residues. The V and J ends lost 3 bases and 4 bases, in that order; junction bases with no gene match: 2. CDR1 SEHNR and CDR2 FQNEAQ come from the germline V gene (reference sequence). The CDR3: CASSLYRGNEKLFF. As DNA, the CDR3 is TGTGCCAGCAGCTTGTACAGGGGTAATGAAAAACTGTTTTTT.

The DNA for the CDR3 is TGCGCCAGCAGCTTGGTCGCGGGGGCAGACACAGATACGCAGTATTTT. This sequence encodes CASSLVAGADTDTQYF. The rearrangement joins TRBV5-1 to TRBJ2-3; D might be TRBD2 (7 bases). The CDR3 spans 16 residues. The V end was cut by 0 bases, the J end by 2 bases, with 13 bases between. The germline gives CDR1 SGHRS, CDR2 YFSETQ.

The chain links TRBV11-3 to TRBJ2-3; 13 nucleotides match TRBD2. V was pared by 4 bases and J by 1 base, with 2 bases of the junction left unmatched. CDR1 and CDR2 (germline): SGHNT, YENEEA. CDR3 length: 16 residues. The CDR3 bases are TGTGCCAGCAGCTCCGGACTAGCGGGGGGCACAGATACGCAGTATTTT. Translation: CASSSGLAGGTDTQYF.

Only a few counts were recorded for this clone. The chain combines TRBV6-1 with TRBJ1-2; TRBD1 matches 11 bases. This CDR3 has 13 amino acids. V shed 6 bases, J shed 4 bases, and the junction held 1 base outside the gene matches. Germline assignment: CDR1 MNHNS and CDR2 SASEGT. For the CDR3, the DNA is TGTGCCAGCAGAGGGACAGGGGGCTATGGCTACACCTTC. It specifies CASRGTGGYGYTF.

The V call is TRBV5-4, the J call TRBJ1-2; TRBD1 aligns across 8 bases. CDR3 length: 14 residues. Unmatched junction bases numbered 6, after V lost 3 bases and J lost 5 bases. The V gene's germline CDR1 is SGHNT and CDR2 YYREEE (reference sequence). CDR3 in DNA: TGTGCCAGCAGCTCTAGACAGGGGCGATATGGCTACACCTTC. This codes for CASSSRQGRYGYTF.

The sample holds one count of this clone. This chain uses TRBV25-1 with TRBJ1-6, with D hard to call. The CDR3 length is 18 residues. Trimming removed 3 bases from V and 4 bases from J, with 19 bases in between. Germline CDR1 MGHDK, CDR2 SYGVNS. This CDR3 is CASSEWELGLLYNSPLHF. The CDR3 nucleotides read TGTGCCAGCAGTGAGTGGGAGTTAGGCCTGCTTTATAATTCACCCCTCCACTTT.

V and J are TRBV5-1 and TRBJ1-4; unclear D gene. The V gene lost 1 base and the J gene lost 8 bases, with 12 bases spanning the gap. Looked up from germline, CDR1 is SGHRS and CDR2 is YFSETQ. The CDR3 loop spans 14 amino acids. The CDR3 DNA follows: TGCGCCAGCAGCTTGATGTCCCACACGGAAAAACTGTTTTTT. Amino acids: CASSLMSHTEKLFF.

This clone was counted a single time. The CDR3 region has the DNA TGTGCCAGCAGCCTCCGGGCAGGGGGCACTGAAGCTTTCTTT. Amino acid sequence: CASSLRAGGTEAFF. The chain couples TRBV5-4 to TRBJ1-1, with 7 nucleotides matching TRBD1. This CDR3 contains 14 residues. Germline V gene sequence: CDR1 SGHNT, CDR2 YYREEE (reference sequence). With V trimmed by 4 bases and J by 4 bases, 7 bases remained unmatched. Drawing the rest from reference TRBV5-4 and TRBJ1-1, the complete variable domain is ETGVTQSPTHLIKTRGQQVTLRCSSQSGHNTVSWYQQALGQGPQFIFQYYREEENGRGNFPPRFSGLQFPNYSSELNVNALELDDSALYLCASSLRAGGTEAFFGQGTRLTVV.

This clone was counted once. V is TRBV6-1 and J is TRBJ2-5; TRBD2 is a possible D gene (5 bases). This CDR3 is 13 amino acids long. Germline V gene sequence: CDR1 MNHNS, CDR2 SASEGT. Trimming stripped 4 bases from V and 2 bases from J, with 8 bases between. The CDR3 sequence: CASSGGAQETQYF. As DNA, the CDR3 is TGTGCCAGCAGTGGGGGAGCTCAAGAGACCCAGTACTTC.

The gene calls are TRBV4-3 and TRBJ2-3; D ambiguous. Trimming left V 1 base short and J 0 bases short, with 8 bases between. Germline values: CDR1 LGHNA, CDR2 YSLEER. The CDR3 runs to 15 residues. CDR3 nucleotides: TGCGCCAGCAGCCAAGTAGCTGCTAGCACAGATACGCAGTATTTT. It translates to CASSQVAASTDTQYF.

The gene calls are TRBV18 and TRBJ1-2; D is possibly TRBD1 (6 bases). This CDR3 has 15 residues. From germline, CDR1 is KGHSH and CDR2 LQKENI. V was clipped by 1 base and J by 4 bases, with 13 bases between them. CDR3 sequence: CASSPLLADSYGYTF. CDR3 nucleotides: TGTGCCAGCTCACCACTCCTTGCGGACAGCTATGGCTACACCTTC.

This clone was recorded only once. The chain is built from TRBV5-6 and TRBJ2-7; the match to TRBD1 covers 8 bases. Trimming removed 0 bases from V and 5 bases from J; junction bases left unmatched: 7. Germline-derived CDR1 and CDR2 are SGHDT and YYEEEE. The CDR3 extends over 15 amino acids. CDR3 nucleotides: TGTGCCAGCAGCTTGGCTGGACAGGGCCCTCACGAGCAGTACTTC. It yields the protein CASSLAGQGPHEQYF.

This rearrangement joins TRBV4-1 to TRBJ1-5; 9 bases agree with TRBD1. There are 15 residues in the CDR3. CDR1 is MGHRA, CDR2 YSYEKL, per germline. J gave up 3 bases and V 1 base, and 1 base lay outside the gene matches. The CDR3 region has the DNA TGCGCCAGCAGCCAAGGGGACAGGGACAATCAGCCCCAGCATTTT. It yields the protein CASSQGDRDNQPQHF.

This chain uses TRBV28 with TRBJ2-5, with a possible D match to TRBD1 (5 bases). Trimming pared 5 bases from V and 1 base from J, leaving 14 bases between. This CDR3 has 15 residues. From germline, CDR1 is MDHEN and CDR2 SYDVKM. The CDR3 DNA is TGTGCCAGCAGTATACATTATAGGGGCCAAGAGACCCAGTACTTC. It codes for CASSIHYRGQETQYF.

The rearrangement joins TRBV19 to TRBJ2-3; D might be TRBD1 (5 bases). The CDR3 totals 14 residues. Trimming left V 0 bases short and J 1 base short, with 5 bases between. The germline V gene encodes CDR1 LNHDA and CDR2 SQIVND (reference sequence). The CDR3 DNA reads TGTGCCAGTAGTATAGACAGGGGCACAGATACGCAGTATTTT. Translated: CASSIDRGTDTQYF.

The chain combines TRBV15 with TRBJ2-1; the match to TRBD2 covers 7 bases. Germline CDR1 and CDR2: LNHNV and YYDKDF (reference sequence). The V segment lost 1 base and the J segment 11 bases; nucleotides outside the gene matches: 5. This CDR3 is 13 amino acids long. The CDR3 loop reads CATSRGGTNKQFF. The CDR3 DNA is TGTGCCACCAGCAGAGGCGGGACTAACAAGCAGTTCTTC.

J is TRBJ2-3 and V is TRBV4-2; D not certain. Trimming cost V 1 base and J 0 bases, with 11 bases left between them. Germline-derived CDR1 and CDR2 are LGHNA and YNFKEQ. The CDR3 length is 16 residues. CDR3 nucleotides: TGTGCCAGCAGCCAAGCCCCAGCACTTAGCACAGATACGCAGTATTTT. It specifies CASSQAPALSTDTQYF.

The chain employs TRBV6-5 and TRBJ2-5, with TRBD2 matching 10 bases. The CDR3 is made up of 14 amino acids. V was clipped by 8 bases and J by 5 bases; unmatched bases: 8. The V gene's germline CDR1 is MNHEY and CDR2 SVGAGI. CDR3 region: CASLSSGGWETQYF. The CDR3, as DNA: TGTGCCAGCCTGTCTAGCGGGGGATGGGAGACCCAGTACTTC.

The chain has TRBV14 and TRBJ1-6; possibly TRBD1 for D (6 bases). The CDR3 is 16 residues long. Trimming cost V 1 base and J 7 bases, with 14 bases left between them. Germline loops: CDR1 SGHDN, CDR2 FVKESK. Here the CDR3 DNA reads TGTGCCAGCAGCCAAGTTGCGGACAGTTGGAATTCACCCCTCCACTTT. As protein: CASSQVADSWNSPLHF.

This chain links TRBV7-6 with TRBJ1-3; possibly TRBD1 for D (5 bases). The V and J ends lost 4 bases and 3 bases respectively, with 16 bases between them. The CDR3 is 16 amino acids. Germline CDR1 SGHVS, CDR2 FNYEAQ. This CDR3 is CASSSGTFGFGNTIYF. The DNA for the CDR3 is TGTGCCAGCAGCTCTGGGACCTTCGGTTTTGGAAACACCATATATTTT.